This T cell receptor (beta chain) was documented in a study of radiation and T cells in renal cell carcinoma. Study in general: Nephrectomy followed 15 Gy stereotactic body radiation by 4 weeks.

TCRdb's copy holds only in-frame clones and misses some; the assay was immunoSEQ multiplex PCR. The sample yields over 120,000 clones, approximately 90% seen once. This clone was counted only a few times. Sample time point: baseline pretreatment blood. As to treatment: 15 Gy SBRT to primary tumor, nephrectomy 4 weeks later. The V and J ends lost 4 bases and 0 bases respectively, with 10 bases between them. The CDR3 spans 15 residues. Germline CDR1 SNHLY, CDR2 FYNNEI. This TCR came from a woman in her forties or fifties with renal cell carcinoma. This chain links TRBV2 with TRBJ1-5; maybe TRBD1 (6 bases). The sample consisted of blood, taken from a patient whose treatment included radiotherapy and nephrectomy. The CDR3 protein is CASSGTANSNQPQHF. CDR3 in DNA: TGTGCCAGCAGTGGGACAGCTAATAGCAATCAGCCCCAGCATTTT.